This TCR beta chain was recovered during a study of control samples from healthy donors and cancer patients. The CDR3 is made up of 16 amino acids. Trimming left V 2 bases short and J 2 bases short, with 14 bases between. The V gene's germline CDR1 is SEHNR and CDR2 FQNEAQ (reference sequence). TCRdb keeps only in-frame clones here, not all; method: immunoSEQ multiplex PCR. The sample lists just under 150,000 clones, 75% to 95% seen once, with 3.2% in the top ten. In its sample, this clone was seen once. This sequence joins TRBV7-9 and TRBJ2-3, with D possibly TRBD2 on 7 matching bases. The TCR comes from a man aged 30 to 39 in good health. Sequences were obtained from blood. CDR3 in DNA: TGTGCCAGCAGCTTAAGCCGGGGGGCGAACACAGATACGCAGTATTTT. Residues: CASSLSRGANTDTQYF.